Below, 10 T cell receptor beta chains from the same sample are listed, as sequenced in a study of T cells in Graves' hyperthyroidism and ophthalmopathy. The CDR3 regions of TCR beta were amplified from RNA transcripts. When the TCR CDR3 underwent first-round RT-PCR, the HTBI primer set was used. TCRdb ran MiXCR on the multiplex PCR reads and lists one entry per CDR3 protein. The data contain around 300,000 distinct CDR3 sequences, roughly 14% of them singletons. Sequences were obtained from blood. Every receptor here comes from a woman aged 25 to 39 with Graves' hyperthyroidism.

This clonotype was counted ten times or more. V gene TRBV6-5 combines with J gene TRBJ2-1; 9 nucleotides match TRBD1. CDR1 and CDR2 from the germline V gene are MNHEY and SVGAGI. This CDR3 contains 14 residues. Germline trimming cut 0 bases from V and 9 bases from J; bases unmatched to any gene: 3. CDR3: CASSYSGTGFEQFF. In DNA form, the CDR3 reads TGTGCCAGCAGTTACTCGGGGACAGGGTTTGAGCAGTTCTTC.

The sample holds many counts of this clonotype. This sequence joins TRBV12-3 or TRBV12-4 and TRBJ2-2; TRBD1 aligns across 9 bases. This CDR3 region has 15 residues. The V and J ends lost 6 bases and 4 bases, in that order; junction bases with no gene match: 6. CDR3 amino acids: CASRSTGGRTGELFF. CDR3 DNA sequence: TGTGCCAGCAGAAGCACAGGGGGCCGCACCGGGGAGCTGTTTTTT.

This clonotype was observed at least ten times. The rearrangement uses TRBV28 and TRBJ1-5, with D hard to call. Per germline, CDR1 MDHEN and CDR2 SYDVKM. V lost 8 bases and J lost 4, with 6 bases in between. The CDR3 totals 11 residues. CDR3 DNA: TGTGCCAGCGCCTATAATCAGCCCCAGCATTTT. Translation: CASAYNQPQHF.

This clonotype has a count of ten or more. The chain is built from TRBV27 and TRBJ2-7; TRBD2 agrees at 7 bases. The V segment lost 5 bases and the J segment 6 bases; nucleotides outside the gene matches: 13. Germline lookup yields CDR1 MNHEY and CDR2 SMNVEV (reference sequence). The CDR3 contains 15 residues. The CDR3 region has the DNA TGTGCCAGCAGTCCCTCTAGCGGACCAGACATCGAGCAGTACTTC. It translates to CASSPSSGPDIEQYF.

This clonotype has a count of ten or more. The genes are TRBV15 and TRBJ1-4; D is possibly TRBD1 (5 bases). The CDR3 is made up of 15 amino acids. The germline V and J ends were trimmed by 3 bases and 0 bases, with 8 bases remaining between them. Germline V gene sequence: CDR1 LNHNV, CDR2 YYDKDF (reference sequence). The CDR3 region is CATSRTVATNEKLFF. CDR3 coding DNA: TGTGCCACCAGCAGGACAGTCGCAACTAATGAAAAACTGTTTTTT.

J is TRBJ2-2 and V is TRBV27; possible D gene TRBD2, 6 bases. The CDR3 length is 14 residues. Looked up from germline, CDR1 is MNHEY and CDR2 is SMNVEV (reference sequence). Trimming shortened V by 10 bases and J by 3 bases, and 15 bases separated the two germline ends. CDR3 in amino acids: CATRLVMDTGELFF. The CDR3 DNA follows: TGTGCCACCCGACTAGTTATGGACACCGGGGAGCTGTTTTTT.

CDR3 sequence: CASSSQGQFGSYEQYF. The CDR3 DNA reads TGTGCCAGCAGCTCCCAAGGACAGTTTGGATCCTACGAGCAGTACTTC. The chain uses TRBV7-2 and TRBJ2-7; maybe TRBD1 (6 bases). Germline loops: CDR1 SGHTA, CDR2 FQGNSA. Trimming cost V 4 bases and J 1 base, with 17 bases left between them. There are 16 residues in the CDR3.

The chain combines TRBV20-1 with TRBJ2-2, with D perhaps given as TRBD1 or TRBD2 (5 bases each). There are 17 residues in the CDR3. The V end was cut by 3 bases, the J end by 0 bases, with 17 bases between. CDR1 and CDR2 from the germline V gene are DFQATT and SNEGSKA (reference sequence). The DNA for the CDR3 is TGCAGTGCTAGCATATGGGGGACGCACGCGAACACCGGGGAGCTGTTTTTT. It specifies CSASIWGTHANTGELFF.

The chain combines TRBV9 with TRBJ2-1; no clear D. Trimming took off 2 bases at V and 9 bases at J, with 9 bases between the two ends. Per the germline V gene, CDR1 is SGDLS and CDR2 is YYNGEE. The CDR3 runs 12 residues. The DNA of the CDR3 is TGTGCCAGCAGCGTTGTGGACGGTGAGCAGTTCTTC. Protein: CASSVVDGEQFF.

This clonotype was detected only a few times. The chain joins TRBV6-6 to TRBJ1-6; D is perhaps TRBD1 (6 bases). V lost 2 bases, J lost 12 bases, and 26 bases lay in between. The CDR3 consists of 18 residues. Germline V gene lookup returns CDR1 MNHNY and CDR2 SVGAGI (reference sequence). CDR3 nucleotide sequence: TGTGCCAGCAGTTACCCGTCGGACAGCTCAGGGATTGAGGGACCCCTCCACTTT. Its protein is CASSYPSDSSGIEGPLHF.